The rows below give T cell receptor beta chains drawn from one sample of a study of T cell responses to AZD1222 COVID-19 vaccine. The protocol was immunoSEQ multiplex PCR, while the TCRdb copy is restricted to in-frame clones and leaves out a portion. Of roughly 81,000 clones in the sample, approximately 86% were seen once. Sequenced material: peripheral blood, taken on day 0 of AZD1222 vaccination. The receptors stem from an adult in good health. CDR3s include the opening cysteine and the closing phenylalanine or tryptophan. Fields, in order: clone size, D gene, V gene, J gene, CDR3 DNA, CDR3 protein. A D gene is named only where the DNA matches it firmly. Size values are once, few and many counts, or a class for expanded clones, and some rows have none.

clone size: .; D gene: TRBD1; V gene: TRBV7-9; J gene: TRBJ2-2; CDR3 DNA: TGTGCCAGCAGCTTAGCGGGACAGGTTATCGGGGAGCTGTTTTTT; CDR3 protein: CASSLAGQVIGELFF
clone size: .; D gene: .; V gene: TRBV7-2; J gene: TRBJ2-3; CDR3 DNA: TGTGCCAGCAGCTTTAGGGGGCGGGAAGATACGCAGTATTTT; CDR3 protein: CASSFRGREDTQYF
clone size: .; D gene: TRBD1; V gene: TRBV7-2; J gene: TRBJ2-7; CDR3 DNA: TGTGCCAGCAGCTTAATGGGACAGGGCCACGAGCAGTACTTC; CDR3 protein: CASSLMGQGHEQYF
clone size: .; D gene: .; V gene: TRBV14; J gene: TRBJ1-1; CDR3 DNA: TGTGCCAGCAGCCAAGATTTTGGGCGAAACACTGAAGCTTTCTTT; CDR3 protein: CASSQDFGRNTEAFF
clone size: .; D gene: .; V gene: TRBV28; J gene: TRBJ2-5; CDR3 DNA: TGTGCCAGCAGTTTCGGGCTTGGGCCAGGGGAGACCCAGTACTTC; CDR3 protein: CASSFGLGPGETQYF
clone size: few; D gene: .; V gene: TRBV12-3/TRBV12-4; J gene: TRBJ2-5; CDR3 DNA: TGTGCCAGCAGTTTGGAGGAGACCCAGTACTTC; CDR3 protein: CASSLEETQYF
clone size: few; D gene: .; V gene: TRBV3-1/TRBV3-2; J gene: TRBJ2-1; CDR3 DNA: TGTGCCAGCAGCCGAGTTGTGGGAGGCAATTACAATGAGCAGTTCTTC; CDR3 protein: CASSRVVGGNYNEQFF
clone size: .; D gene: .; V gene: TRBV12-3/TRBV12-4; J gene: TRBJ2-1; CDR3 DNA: TGTGCCAGCAGTTTTAGGCCAGACAATGAGCAGTTCTTC; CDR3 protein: CASSFRPDNEQFF
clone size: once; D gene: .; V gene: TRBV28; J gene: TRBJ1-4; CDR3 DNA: TGTGCCGTCGACAGTGCTAGTCAAAAACTGTTTTTT; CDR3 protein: CAVDSASQKLFF
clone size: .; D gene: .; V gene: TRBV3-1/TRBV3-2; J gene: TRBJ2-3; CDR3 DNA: TGTGCCAGCAGCCAAGGACAGACCTACACAGATACGCAGTATTTT; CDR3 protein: CASSQGQTYTDTQYF